This T cell receptor beta chain was retrieved from a study of OX40 agonist ivuxolimab in advanced cancers. Study-level information: The mean age was 60 years, ranging from about 23 to 79, with around four fifths of participants male.

The assay was immunoSEQ multiplex PCR, and TCRdb's table has in-frame clones only and misses some. Among 90,000 to 120,000 clones listed, about nine tenths were seen once. The CDR3 has 16 residues. With 4 bases removed from V and 2 bases from J, the gap between germline ends came to 18 bases. Germline values: CDR1 MDHEN, CDR2 SYDVKM. The source was CD4+ or CD8+ T cells sorted from blood, collected in a trial of the OX40 agonist ivuxolimab. This receptor was obtained from an adult with an advanced solid tumor such as melanoma, head and neck, liver or kidney cancer. The chain is built from TRBV28 and TRBJ2-7, with D hard to call. CDR3 nucleotide sequence: TGTGCCAGCAGTTCCACCGGGTCACGTAAGCCCTACGAGCAGTACTTC. Residues: CASSSTGSRKPYEQYF.